The present T cell receptor beta chain was sequenced within a study of OX40 agonist ivuxolimab in advanced cancers. Study details: In this trial design, patients received ivuxolimab intravenously at 0.01 to 10 mg/kg every 2 weeks. The study's findings and limits: Also present in some nonresponders was a low level of normalized T-cell clonal expansion. The study found that CD8+ T cells averaged more expanded clones than CD4+.

CDR3 length: 14 residues. Trimming stripped 0 bases from V and 4 bases from J, with 8 bases between. Germline V gives CDR1 SGHRS, CDR2 YFSETQ. A word on this clone: As yet, its antigen is unknown.

Clones were sequenced by immunoSEQ multiplex PCR, and TCRdb holds only the in-frame ones, with some missing. Of approximately 54,000 clones in the sample, approximately 90% were seen once. V gene TRBV5-1 combines with J gene TRBJ2-1; D is undetermined. This material consisted of CD4+ or CD8+ T cells sorted from blood, taken in a trial of the OX40 agonist ivuxolimab. The source is an adult with an advanced solid tumor such as melanoma, head and neck, liver or kidney cancer. CDR3 in DNA: TGCGCCAGCAGCTTGGGTGCGGTATACAATGAGCAGTTCTTC. Amino acid sequence: CASSLGAVYNEQFF.